One sample yielded the 20 T cell receptor beta chains listed below, sequenced in a study of beta chain features in type 1 diabetes listed by TCRdb under 2018. Library preparation was by the immunoSEQ multiplex PCR assay. All of the isolated RNA was reverse transcribed with the High Capacity cDNA Reverse Transcription Kit, so expressed TCRB transcripts were sequenced. TCRdb holds this immuneACCESS table with in-frame rearrangements only. Some clones are missing; in checked studies, unresolved V genes explain under half, and the rest has no known cause. This sample gives approximately 18,000 clones in total; approximately 50% of them show up just once. The ten biggest clones cover 0.43% of the sample. Sequenced material: stem cell memory CD4+ T cells from blood. The cell subset or site label, as the study defines it: stem cell-like memory CD4+ T cells. The source is a man younger than 35 in good health.

This sequence joins TRBV19 and TRBJ1-5, with 9 bases identical to TRBD1. In germline, CDR1 is LNHDA, CDR2 SQIVND (reference sequence). The ends lost 4 bases at V and 2 bases at J; junction bases unmatched: 6. This CDR3 contains 16 residues. The CDR3 protein is CASSTTGGRRNQPQHF. CDR3 nucleotides: TGTGCCAGTAGTACCACAGGGGGCAGGCGCAATCAGCCCCAGCATTTT.

The chain couples TRBV2 to TRBJ1-5; D not certain. The V and J ends lost 2 bases and 3 bases respectively, with 5 bases between them. Germline V CDR1 and CDR2: SNHLY, FYNNEI. This CDR3 comprises 13 residues. Written as DNA, the CDR3 is TGTGCCAGCAGTGAACAACTCAATCAGCCCCAGCATTTT. The encoded protein is CASSEQLNQPQHF.

Points on this clone: This specimen includes other DNA sequences encoding the same CDR3. The chain has TRBV9 and TRBJ1-2; D is ambiguous. Between the trimmed V and J ends, which lost 0 bases and 0 bases, there was a span of 3 bases. From germline, CDR1 is SGDLS and CDR2 YYNGEE. CDR3 size: 13 residues. The CDR3 sequence is CASSVGTNYGYTF. CDR3 nucleotides: TGTGCCAGCAGCGTAGGTACTAACTATGGCTACACCTTC.

The DNA for the CDR3 is TGTGCCTGGAGTGTTTCACTAACGAACACTGAAGCTTTCTTT. Amino acid sequence: CAWSVSLTNTEAFF. The gene calls are TRBV30 and TRBJ1-1, with unresolved D. The CDR3 runs 14 residues. Trimming left V 0 bases short and J 1 base short, with 9 bases between. Looked up from germline, CDR1 is GTSNPN and CDR2 is SVGIG (reference sequence).

V and J are TRBV25-1 and TRBJ2-5, with 7 positions matching TRBD1. CDR1 MGHDK and CDR2 SYGVNS come from the germline V gene. V gave up 5 bases and J gave up 5 bases; unmatched junction bases: 17. CDR3 size: 17 residues. CDR3 region: CASSYTADRPLPETQYF. The CDR3 DNA is TGTGCCAGCAGTTATACCGCGGACAGGCCGCTACCGGAGACCCAGTACTTC.

V and J are TRBV7-2 and TRBJ1-2; 7 bases are a match to TRBD1. The V gene's germline CDR1 is SGHTA and CDR2 FQGNSA. The CDR3 is made up of 14 amino acids. Trimming at V came to 4 bases and at J to 4 bases, leaving 6 bases not matched to a gene. The CDR3 protein is CASSSMGQLYGYTF. CDR3 DNA sequence: TGTGCCAGCAGCTCGATGGGACAGCTCTATGGCTACACCTTC.

This clone counts as medium-sized. The chain links TRBV9 to TRBJ2-3; D not certain. The CDR3 length is 11 residues. Trimming took off 5 bases at V and 6 bases at J, with 7 bases between the two ends. Germline V gene sequence: CDR1 SGDLS, CDR2 YYNGEE. CDR3 region: CASREIDTQYF. CDR3 DNA sequence: TGTGCCAGCAGGGAGATTGATACGCAGTATTTT.

This clone was detected only a few times. The chain is built from TRBV25-1 and TRBJ2-5, with D tentatively TRBD1 (6 bases). V gave up 6 bases and J gave up 5 bases, with 13 bases separating them. Per germline, CDR1 MGHDK and CDR2 SYGVNS. The CDR3 is 13 residues long. CDR3 residues: CASRRDTRETQYF. CDR3 coding DNA: TGTGCCAGCAGGAGGGACACCCGGGAGACCCAGTACTTC.

The rearrangement links TRBV28 to TRBJ2-6, with TRBD2 matching 7 bases. Germline trimming cut 5 bases from V and 0 bases from J; bases unmatched to any gene: 1. The V gene's germline CDR1 is MDHEN and CDR2 SYDVKM. The CDR3 consists of 15 residues. The CDR3 protein is CASSRGSSGANVLTF. Here the CDR3 DNA reads TGTGCCAGCAGTCGCGGGAGCTCTGGGGCCAACGTCCTGACTTTC.

CDR3 sequence (DNA): TGTGCCAGCAGCCTAGTAAGCGGGAATACGTGGGACGAGCAGTACTTC. This sequence encodes CASSLVSGNTWDEQYF. The J gene is TRBJ2-7, the V gene TRBV4-2, with 7 bases matching TRBD2. V shed 4 bases, J shed 5 bases, and the junction held 14 bases outside the gene matches. This CDR3 is built from 16 residues. CDR1 LGHNA and CDR2 YNFKEQ come from the germline V gene.

By share, this clone ranks as medium-sized. This chain uses TRBV7-9 with TRBJ1-5, with D hard to call. The V end lost 1 base, the J end lost 6 bases, and 7 bases lay between the germline ends. The germline gives CDR1 SEHNR, CDR2 FQNEAQ (reference sequence). There are 13 residues in the CDR3. Written as DNA, the CDR3 is TGTGCCAGCAGCTTAGTCCCAGGTCAGCCCCAGCATTTT. It specifies CASSLVPGQPQHF. Together with reference TRBV7-9 and TRBJ1-5, the CDR3 gives the full variable domain: DTGVSQNPRHKITKRGQNVTFRCDPISEHNRLYWYRQTLGQGPEFLTYFQNEAQLEKSRLLSDRFSAERPKGSFSTLEIQRTEQGDSAMYLCASSLVPGQPQHFGDGTRLSIL.

The rearrangement links TRBV5-6 to TRBJ1-2; D unresolved. Trimming cost V 0 bases and J 0 bases, with 9 bases left between them. Germline values: CDR1 SGHDT, CDR2 YYEEEE. The CDR3 has 15 amino acids. CDR3 nucleotide sequence: TGTGCCAGCAGCTTGGGATATCCGGCTAACTATGGCTACACCTTC. Translating it yields CASSLGYPANYGYTF.

This clone was picked up a small number of times. The rearrangement links TRBV7-2 to TRBJ2-7; D might be TRBD1 (5 bases). Trimming pared 7 bases from V and 6 bases from J, leaving 19 bases between. Germline V lookup: CDR1 SGHTA, CDR2 FQGNSA. The CDR3 spans 14 residues. CDR3 residues: CASTLRGSGREQYF. The CDR3 DNA sequence: TGTGCCAGCACCCTACGAGGATCAGGGCGCGAGCAGTACTTC.

This clone appeared a few times. The chain links TRBV29-1 to TRBJ2-5, with D tentatively TRBD1 (6 bases). This CDR3 region has 14 residues. CDR1 is SQVTM and CDR2 is ANQGSEA in the germline V gene. Trimming took 0 bases from V and 4 from J, leaving 12 bases between them. CDR3 nucleotides: TGCAGCGTTGAAGATTCAGGGGCTGGAGAGACCCAGTACTTC. Its protein is CSVEDSGAGETQYF. The full variable domain, rest sourced from reference TRBV29-1 and TRBJ2-5, is SAVISQKPSRDICQRGTSLTIQCQVDSQVTMMFWYRQQPGQSLTLIATANQGSEATYESGFVIDKFPISRPNLTFSTLTVSNMSPEDSSIYLCSVEDSGAGETQYFGPGTRLLVL.

V and J are TRBV4-2 and TRBJ2-3; TRBD2 agrees at 7 bases. V shed 4 bases and J 6 bases; nucleotides not matched to a gene: 7. The CDR3 is 14 residues long. Germline lookup yields CDR1 LGHNA and CDR2 YNFKEQ. CDR3 sequence: CASSLGLGLDTQYF. The CDR3 DNA sequence: TGTGCCAGCAGCCTAGGACTAGGGTTGGATACGCAGTATTTT.

This rearrangement joins TRBV28 to TRBJ1-3; the D is unclear. V dropped 2 bases and J dropped 1 base, with 6 bases sitting between them. CDR1 and CDR2 (germline): MDHEN, SYDVKM. The CDR3 contains 14 residues. The CDR3 coding sequence is TGTGCCAGCAGTTTACAGGATTCTGGAAACACCATATATTTT. It translates to CASSLQDSGNTIYF. Using reference TRBV28 and TRBJ1-3 for the parts outside the CDR3, the full variable domain is DVKVTQSSRYLVKRTGEKVFLECVQDMDHENMFWYRQDPGLGLRLIYFSYDVKMKEKGDIPEGYSVSREKKERFSLILESASTNQTSMYLCASSLQDSGNTIYFGEGSWLTVV.

In this sample, this clone turned up a few times. This sequence joins TRBV10-3 and TRBJ2-3; 7 nucleotides align to TRBD2. This CDR3 contains 16 residues. Looked up from germline, CDR1 is ENHRY and CDR2 is SYGVKD. V was clipped by 9 bases and J by 0 bases; unmatched bases: 12. The CDR3 DNA follows: TGTGCCATTGAGCGGGGACTCACGCTTAGCACAGATACGCAGTATTTT. It translates to CAIERGLTLSTDTQYF.

This clone was counted between two and nine times. This chain connects TRBV13 to TRBJ2-2, with D possibly being TRBD2 (6 bases). The length of the CDR3 is 17 residues. The V end lost 3 bases, the J end lost 1 base, and 15 bases lay between the germline ends. Germline V CDR1 and CDR2: PRHDT, FYEKMQ (reference sequence). In DNA form, the CDR3 reads TGTGCCAGCAGCTTTGGAGGAGGGACGGTGAACACCGGGGAGCTGTTTTTT. This translates into CASSFGGGTVNTGELFF.

In this sample, this clone turned up once. The chain uses TRBV4-3 and TRBJ2-1; TRBD2 aligns across 10 bases. Germline V gene data show CDR1 as LGHNA and CDR2 as YSLEER. CDR3 length: 19 amino acids. V was clipped by 3 bases and J by 7 bases; unmatched bases: 18. This CDR3 reads CASSHLEGTSDTLRNEQFF. The CDR3 DNA sequence: TGCGCCAGCAGCCATTTGGAGGGGACTAGCGACACCTTAAGGAATGAGCAGTTCTTC.

This chain links TRBV11-3 with TRBJ2-5, with 7 bases identical to TRBD1. J lost 1 base, V lost 4 bases, and 3 bases had no gene match. This CDR3 is built from 14 residues. Germline V gives CDR1 SGHNT, CDR2 YENEEA. CDR3 sequence (DNA): TGTGCCAGCAGCTCCGGGACAGCCCAAGAGACCCAGTACTTC. Amino acid sequence: CASSSGTAQETQYF.